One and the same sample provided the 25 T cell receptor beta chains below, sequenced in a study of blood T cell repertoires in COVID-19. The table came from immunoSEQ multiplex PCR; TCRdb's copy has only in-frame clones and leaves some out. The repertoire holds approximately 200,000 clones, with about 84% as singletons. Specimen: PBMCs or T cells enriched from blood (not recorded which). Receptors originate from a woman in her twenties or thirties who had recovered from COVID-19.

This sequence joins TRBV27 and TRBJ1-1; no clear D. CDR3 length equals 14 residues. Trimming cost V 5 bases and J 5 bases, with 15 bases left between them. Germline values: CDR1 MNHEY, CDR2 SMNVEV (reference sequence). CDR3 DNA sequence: TGTGCCAGCAGTACGCGCGATCCAGGTACTGAAGCTTTCTTT. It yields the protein CASSTRDPGTEAFF.

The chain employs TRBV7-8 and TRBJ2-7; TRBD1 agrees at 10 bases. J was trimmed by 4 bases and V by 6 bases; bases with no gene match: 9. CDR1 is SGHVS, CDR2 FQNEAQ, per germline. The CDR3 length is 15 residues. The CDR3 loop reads CASRPPGDRGYEQYF. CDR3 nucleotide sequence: TGTGCCAGCAGACCCCCAGGGGACAGGGGTTACGAGCAGTACTTC. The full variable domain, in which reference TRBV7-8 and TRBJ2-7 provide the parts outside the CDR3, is GAGVSQSPRYKVAKRGQDVALRCDPISGHVSLFWYQQALGQGPEFLTYFQNEAQLDKSGLPSDRFFAERPEGSVSTLKIQRTQQEDSAVYLCASRPPGDRGYEQYFGPGTRLTVT.

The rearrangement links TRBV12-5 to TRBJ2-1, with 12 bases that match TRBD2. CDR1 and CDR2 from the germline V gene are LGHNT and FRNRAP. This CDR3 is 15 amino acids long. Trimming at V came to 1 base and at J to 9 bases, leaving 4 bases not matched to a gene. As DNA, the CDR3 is TGTGCTAGTGGTTTGGGACTAGCGGGAGAGTCTGAGCAGTTCTTC. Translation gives CASGLGLAGESEQFF.

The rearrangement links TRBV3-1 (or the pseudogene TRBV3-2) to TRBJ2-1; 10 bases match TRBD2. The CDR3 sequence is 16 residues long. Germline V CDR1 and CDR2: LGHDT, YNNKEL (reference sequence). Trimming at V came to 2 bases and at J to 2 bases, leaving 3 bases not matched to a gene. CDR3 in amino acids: CASSQLAGGAYNEQFF. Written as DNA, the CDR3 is TGTGCCAGCAGCCAATTAGCGGGAGGAGCCTACAATGAGCAGTTCTTC.

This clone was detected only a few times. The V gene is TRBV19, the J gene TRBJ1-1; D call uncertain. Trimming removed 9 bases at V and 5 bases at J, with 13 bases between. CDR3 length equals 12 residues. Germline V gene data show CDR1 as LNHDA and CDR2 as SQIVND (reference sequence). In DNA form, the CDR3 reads TGTGCCAGGGTAGGAGGAAAAACTGAAGCTTTCTTT. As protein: CARVGGKTEAFF.

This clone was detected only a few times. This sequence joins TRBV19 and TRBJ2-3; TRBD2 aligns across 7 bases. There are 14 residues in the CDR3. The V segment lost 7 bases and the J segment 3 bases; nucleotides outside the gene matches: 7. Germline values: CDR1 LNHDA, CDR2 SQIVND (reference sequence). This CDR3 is CASNEGGWTDTQYF. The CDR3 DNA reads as TGTGCCAGTAACGAGGGAGGGTGGACAGATACGCAGTATTTT.

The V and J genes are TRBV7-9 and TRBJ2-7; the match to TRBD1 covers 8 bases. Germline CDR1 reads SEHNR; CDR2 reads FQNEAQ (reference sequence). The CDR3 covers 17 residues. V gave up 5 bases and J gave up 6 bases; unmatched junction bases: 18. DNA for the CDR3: TGTGCCAGCAGCCTAAGCGGTGGGCAGGGGGCGTTTTCCGAGCAGTACTTC. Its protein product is CASSLSGGQGAFSEQYF.

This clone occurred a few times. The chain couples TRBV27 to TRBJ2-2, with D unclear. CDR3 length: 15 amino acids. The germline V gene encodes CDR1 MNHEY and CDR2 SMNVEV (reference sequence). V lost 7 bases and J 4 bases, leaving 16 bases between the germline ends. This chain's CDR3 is CASNPTFPLTGELFF. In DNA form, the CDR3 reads TGTGCCAGCAACCCTACCTTCCCCCTCACCGGGGAGCTGTTTTTT.

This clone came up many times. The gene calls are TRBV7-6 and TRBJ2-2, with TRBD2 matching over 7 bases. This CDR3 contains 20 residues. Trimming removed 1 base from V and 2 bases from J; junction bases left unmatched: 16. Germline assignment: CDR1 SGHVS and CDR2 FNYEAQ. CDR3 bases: TGTGCCAGCAGCTTAGATCCTCAGGCTAGCGGAACGACTAACACCGGGGAGCTGTTTTTT. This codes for CASSLDPQASGTTNTGELFF.

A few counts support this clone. The CDR3 nucleotides are TGCGCCAGCACCACGGACAGGTGGGGCTACGAGCAGTACTTC. As protein: CASTTDRWGYEQYF. The chain has TRBV10-1 and TRBJ2-7; 7 bases agree with TRBD1. In germline, CDR1 is WNHNN, CDR2 SYGVQD (reference sequence). The trim removed 7 bases at V and 3 bases at J, leaving 9 bases unmatched. This CDR3 comprises 14 residues.

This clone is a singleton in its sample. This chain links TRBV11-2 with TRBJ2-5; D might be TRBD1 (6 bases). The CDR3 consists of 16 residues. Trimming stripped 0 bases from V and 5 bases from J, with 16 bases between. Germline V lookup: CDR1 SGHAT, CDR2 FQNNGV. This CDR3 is CASSLEVLRGSETQYF. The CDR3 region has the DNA TGTGCCAGCAGCTTAGAGGTTCTAAGGGGGAGCGAGACCCAGTACTTC.

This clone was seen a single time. As DNA, the CDR3 is TGCAGTGCTAGTGATACCGGGACTAGCGGGAGGGATACGCAGTATTTT. Translated: CSASDTGTSGRDTQYF. J is TRBJ2-3 and V is TRBV20-1; 15 nucleotides align to TRBD2. Germline V gene data show CDR1 as DFQATT and CDR2 as SNEGSKA (reference sequence). The CDR3 runs 16 residues. Trimming cost V 3 bases and J 6 bases; bases outside gene matches: 7.

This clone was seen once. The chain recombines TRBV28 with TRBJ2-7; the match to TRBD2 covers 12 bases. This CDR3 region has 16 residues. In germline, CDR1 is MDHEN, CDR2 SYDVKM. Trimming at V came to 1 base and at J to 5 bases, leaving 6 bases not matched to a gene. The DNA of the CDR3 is TGTGCCAGCAGTTTATCTAGCGGGAGGGCCTATAACGAGCAGTACTTC. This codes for CASSLSSGRAYNEQYF.

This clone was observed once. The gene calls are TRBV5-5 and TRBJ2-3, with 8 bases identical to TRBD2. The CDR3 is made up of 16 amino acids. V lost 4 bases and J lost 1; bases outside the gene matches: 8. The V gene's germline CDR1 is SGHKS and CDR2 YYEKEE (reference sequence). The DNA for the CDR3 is TGTGCCAGCAGCGAAGGAGCACTAGCGGGCACAGATACGCAGTATTTT. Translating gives CASSEGALAGTDTQYF.

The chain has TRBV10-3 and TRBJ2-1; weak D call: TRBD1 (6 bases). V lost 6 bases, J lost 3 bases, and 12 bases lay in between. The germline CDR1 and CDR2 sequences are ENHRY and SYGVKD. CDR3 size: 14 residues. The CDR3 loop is CAIRDNRVYNEQFF. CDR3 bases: TGTGCCATCAGGGACAACAGGGTCTACAATGAGCAGTTCTTC.

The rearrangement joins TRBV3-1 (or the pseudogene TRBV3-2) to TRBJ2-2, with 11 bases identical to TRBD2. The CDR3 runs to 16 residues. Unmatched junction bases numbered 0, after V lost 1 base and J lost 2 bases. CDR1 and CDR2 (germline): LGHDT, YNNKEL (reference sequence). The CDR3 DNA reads TGTGCCAGCAGCCAAGGACTAGCGGGAAACACCGGGGAGCTGTTTTTT. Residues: CASSQGLAGNTGELFF.

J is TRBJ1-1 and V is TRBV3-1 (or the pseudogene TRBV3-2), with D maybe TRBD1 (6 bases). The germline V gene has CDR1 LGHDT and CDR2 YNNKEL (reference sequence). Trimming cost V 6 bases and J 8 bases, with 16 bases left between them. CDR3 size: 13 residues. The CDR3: CASRPIQGSEAFF. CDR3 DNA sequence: TGTGCCAGCAGACCTATACAGGGTTCGGAAGCTTTCTTT.

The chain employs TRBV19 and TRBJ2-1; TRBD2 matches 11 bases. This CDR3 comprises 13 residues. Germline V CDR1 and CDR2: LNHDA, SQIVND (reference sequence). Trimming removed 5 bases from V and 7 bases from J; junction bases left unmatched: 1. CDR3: CASSLAGGNEQFF. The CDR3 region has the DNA TGTGCCAGTAGTTTAGCGGGAGGGAATGAGCAGTTCTTC.

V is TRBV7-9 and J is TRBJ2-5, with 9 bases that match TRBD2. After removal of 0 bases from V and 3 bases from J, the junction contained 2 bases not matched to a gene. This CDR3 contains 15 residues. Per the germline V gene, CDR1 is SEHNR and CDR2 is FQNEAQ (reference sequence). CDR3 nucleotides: TGTGCCAGCAGCTTAGCGGTAGCGGGAGAAGAGACCCAGTACTTC. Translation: CASSLAVAGEETQYF.

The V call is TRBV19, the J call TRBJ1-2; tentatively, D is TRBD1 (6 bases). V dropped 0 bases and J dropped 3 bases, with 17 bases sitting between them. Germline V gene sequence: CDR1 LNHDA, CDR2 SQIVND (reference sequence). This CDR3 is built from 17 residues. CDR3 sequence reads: CASSIDLERGTYYGYTF. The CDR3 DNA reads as TGTGCCAGTAGTATAGATCTTGAAAGGGGGACCTACTATGGCTACACCTTC.

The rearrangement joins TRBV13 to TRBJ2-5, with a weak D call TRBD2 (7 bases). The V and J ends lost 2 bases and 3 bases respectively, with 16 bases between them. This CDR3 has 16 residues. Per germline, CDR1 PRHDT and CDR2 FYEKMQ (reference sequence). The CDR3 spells CASSLRQEGGEETQYF. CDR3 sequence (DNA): TGTGCCAGCAGCTTAAGACAGGAGGGAGGGGAAGAGACCCAGTACTTC.

This CDR3 is CASGQSNTGELFF. The DNA of the CDR3 is TGTGCCAGCGGACAGTCGAACACCGGGGAGCTGTTTTTT. This rearrangement joins TRBV28 to TRBJ2-2; D perhaps matches TRBD1 (6 bases). The germline CDR1 and CDR2 sequences are MDHEN and SYDVKM. The V and J ends lost 8 bases and 0 bases respectively, with 7 bases between them. This CDR3 comprises 13 residues.

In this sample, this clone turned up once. The CDR3 spells CASSVEGLAGDSSGELFF. The CDR3 DNA reads TGTGCCAGCAGCGTAGAGGGACTAGCGGGAGACTCGTCCGGGGAGCTGTTTTTT. This rearrangement joins TRBV9 to TRBJ2-2, with 14 bases identical to TRBD2. V trimming: 0 bases; J trimming: 6 bases; junction bases outside the gene matches: 7. The germline CDR1 and CDR2 sequences are SGDLS and YYNGEE. The CDR3 covers 18 residues.

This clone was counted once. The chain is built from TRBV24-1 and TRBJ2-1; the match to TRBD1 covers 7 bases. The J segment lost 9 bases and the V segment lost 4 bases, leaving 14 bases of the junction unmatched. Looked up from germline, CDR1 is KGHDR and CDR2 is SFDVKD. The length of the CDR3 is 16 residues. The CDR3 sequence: CATSDGRDRELGEQFF. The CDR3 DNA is TGTGCCACCAGTGACGGGCGAGACAGGGAATTAGGTGAGCAGTTCTTC.

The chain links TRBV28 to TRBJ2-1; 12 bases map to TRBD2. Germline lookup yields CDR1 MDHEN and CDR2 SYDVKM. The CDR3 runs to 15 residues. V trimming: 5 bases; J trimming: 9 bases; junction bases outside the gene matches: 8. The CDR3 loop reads CASSPGLAGYIEQFF. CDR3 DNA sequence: TGTGCCAGCAGTCCTGGACTAGCGGGATATATTGAGCAGTTCTTC.